The entry that follows covers one TCR beta chain sequence. Its antigen is currently not known. No much larger clonotype is one base removed from it; base qualities were not supplied. Interpreted using the paper, the treatment or condition label stands for: randomized to nivolumab then ipilimumab (arm A) or the reverse (arm B). Prior DNA-damaging chemotherapy had not been received by any trial patient. On a FACS Aria II flow cytometer, live CD3+CD8+ cells that were negative for CD19 and CD56 were sorted from thawed PBMCs. The samples were obtained from melanoma patients enrolled in CheckMate 064, an open-label, randomized phase II trial testing sequential checkpoint blockade. Leukapheresis was used to collect peripheral blood mononuclear cells, which were then purified with Ficoll-Paque and frozen in human serum with roughly 9% DMSO. Right after sorting, the blood CD3+CD8+ cells were verified to be >98% pure, and DNA extraction followed.

CDR1 and CDR2, looked up from the germline V gene, are SGHDT and YYEEEE. Trimming removed 0 bases from V and 8 bases from J, leaving 14 bases between the germline ends. Reading from cysteine to phenylalanine, the CDR3 counts 14 amino acids. The CDR3 DNA has 42 bases and is translated from base 1. These data originate in a study of sequential checkpoint blockade in melanoma (dated by TCRdb to the late 2010s). Broadly, across the study: Using 1:1 randomization, the trial assigned patients either to first-line nivolumab followed by ipilimumab (arm A) or to ipilimumab followed by nivolumab (arm B). Both trial sequences were followed by maintenance nivolumab.

Overall study outcomes, separate from this receptor: Validation of the response-prediction model combining TCR metrics and mutation burden is needed in larger, independent patient cohorts.

The immunoSEQ Assay was used to immunosequence TCRbeta CDR3 regions from genomic DNA. Prior to high-throughput sequencing, genomic DNA was amplified by bias-controlled multiplex PCR. The source study handled its data this way. To quantify the absolute abundance of each unique TCRbeta CDR3 region, the sequences were collapsed and filtered. Clonality, defined as 1 minus Pielou's evenness, was calculated using only productive rearrangements. Clones with significantly greater frequencies in on-treatment versus baseline samples were identified using a previously published method. Held by TCRdb, this immuneACCESS table contains in-frame sequences only and omits some clones. Under half of the omission traces to an unresolved V gene where checked; the cause of the rest is unknown. The DNA gave D and trimming, while V, J and clone size come from that table. The sample has around 34,000 clones on record, approximately 81% of them singletons. Around a sixth of the sample lies in the top ten.

Sequenced here: CD8+ T cells sorted from blood (inferred from file names), sampled from a patient given nivolumab and ipilimumab in sequence. The chain employs TRBV5-6 and TRBJ1-1; no D gene can be assigned with confidence. This clonotype was sampled from a human donor with melanoma. CDR3 sequence: CASSLADSLKEAFF. The bases are TGTGCCAGCAGCTTGGCGGACTCTTTAAAGGAAGCTTTCTTT. Reference TRBV5-6 and TRBJ1-1 proteins supply the regions before and after the CDR3; the full variable domain is: DAGVTQSPTHLIKTRGQQVTLRCSPKSGHDTVSWYQQALGQGPQFIFQYYEEEERQRGNFPDRFSGHQFPNYSSELNVNALLLGDSALYLCASSLADSLKEAFFGQGTRLTVV.